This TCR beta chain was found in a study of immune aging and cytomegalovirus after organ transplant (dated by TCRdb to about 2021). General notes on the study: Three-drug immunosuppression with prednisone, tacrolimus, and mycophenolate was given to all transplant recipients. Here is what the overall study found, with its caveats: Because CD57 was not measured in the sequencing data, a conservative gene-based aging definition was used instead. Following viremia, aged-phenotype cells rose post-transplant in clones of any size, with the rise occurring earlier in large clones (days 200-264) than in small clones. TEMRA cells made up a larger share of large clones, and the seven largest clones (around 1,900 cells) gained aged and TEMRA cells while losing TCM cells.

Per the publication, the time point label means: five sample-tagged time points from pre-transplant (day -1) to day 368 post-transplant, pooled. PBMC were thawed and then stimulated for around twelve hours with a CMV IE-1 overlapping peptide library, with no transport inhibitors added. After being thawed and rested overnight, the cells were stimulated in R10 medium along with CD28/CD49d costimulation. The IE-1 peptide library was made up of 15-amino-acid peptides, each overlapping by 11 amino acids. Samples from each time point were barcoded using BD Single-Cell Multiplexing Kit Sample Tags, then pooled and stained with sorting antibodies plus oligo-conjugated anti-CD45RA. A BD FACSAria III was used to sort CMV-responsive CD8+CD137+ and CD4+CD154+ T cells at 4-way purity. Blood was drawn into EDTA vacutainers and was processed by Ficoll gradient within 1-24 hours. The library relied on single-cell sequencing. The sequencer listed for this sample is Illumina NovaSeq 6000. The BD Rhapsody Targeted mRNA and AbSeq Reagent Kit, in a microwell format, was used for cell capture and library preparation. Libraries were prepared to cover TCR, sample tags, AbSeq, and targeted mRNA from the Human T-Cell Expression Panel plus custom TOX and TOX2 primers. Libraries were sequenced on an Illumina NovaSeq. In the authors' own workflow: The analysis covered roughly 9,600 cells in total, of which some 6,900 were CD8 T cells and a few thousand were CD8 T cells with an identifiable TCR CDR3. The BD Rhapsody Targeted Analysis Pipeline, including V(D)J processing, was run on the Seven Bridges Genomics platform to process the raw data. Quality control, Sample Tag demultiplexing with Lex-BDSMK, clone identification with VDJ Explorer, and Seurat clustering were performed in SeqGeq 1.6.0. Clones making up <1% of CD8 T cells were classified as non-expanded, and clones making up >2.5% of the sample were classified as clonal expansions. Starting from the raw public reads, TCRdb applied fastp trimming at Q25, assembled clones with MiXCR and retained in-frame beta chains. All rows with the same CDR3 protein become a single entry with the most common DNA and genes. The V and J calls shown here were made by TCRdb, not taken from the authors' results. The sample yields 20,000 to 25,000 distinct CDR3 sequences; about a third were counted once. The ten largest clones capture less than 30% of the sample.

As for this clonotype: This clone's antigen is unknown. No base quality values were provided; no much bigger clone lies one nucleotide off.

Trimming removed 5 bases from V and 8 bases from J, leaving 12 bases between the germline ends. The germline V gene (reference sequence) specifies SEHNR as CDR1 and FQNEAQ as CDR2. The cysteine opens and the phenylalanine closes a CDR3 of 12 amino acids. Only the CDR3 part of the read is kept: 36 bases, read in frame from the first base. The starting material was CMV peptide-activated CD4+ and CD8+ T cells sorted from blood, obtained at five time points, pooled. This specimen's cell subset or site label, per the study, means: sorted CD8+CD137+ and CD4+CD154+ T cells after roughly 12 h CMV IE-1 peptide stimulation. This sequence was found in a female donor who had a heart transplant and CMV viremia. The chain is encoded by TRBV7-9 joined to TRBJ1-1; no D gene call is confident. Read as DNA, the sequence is TGTGCCAGCAGCGGACGCGGTTTGGAAGCTTTCTTT. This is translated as CASSGRGLEAFF.